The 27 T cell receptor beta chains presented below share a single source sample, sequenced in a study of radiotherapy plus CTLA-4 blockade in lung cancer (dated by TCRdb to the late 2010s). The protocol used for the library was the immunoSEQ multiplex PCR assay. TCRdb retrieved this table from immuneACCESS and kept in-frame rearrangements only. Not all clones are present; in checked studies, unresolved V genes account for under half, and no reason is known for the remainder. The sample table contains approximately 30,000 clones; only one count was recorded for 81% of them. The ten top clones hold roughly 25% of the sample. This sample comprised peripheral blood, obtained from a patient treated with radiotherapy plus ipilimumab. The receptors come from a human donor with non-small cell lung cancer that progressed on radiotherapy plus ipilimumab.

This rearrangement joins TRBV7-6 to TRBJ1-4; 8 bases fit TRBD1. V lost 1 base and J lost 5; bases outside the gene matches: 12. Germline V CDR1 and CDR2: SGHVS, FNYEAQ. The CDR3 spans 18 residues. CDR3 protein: CASSLGTGKFWSNEKLFF. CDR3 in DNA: TGTGCCAGCAGCTTAGGGACAGGGAAATTCTGGTCCAATGAAAAACTGTTTTTT.

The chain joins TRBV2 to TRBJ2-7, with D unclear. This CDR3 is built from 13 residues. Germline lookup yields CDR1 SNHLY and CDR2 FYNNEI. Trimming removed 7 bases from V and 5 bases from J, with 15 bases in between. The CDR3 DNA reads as TGTGCCAGCATGTTCTTTGGAGACGACGAGCAGTACTTC. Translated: CASMFFGDDEQYF.

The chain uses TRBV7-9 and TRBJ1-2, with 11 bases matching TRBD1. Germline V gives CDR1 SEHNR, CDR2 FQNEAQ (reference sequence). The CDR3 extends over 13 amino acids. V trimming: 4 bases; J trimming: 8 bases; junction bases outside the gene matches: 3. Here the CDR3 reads CASSSDRGQGYTF. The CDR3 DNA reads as TGTGCCAGCAGCTCGGACAGGGGGCAGGGCTACACCTTC. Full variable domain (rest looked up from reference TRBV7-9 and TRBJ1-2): DTGVSQNPRHKITKRGQNVTFRCDPISEHNRLYWYRQTLGQGPEFLTYFQNEAQLEKSRLLSDRFSAERPKGSFSTLEIQRTEQGDSAMYLCASSSDRGQGYTFGSGTRLTVV.

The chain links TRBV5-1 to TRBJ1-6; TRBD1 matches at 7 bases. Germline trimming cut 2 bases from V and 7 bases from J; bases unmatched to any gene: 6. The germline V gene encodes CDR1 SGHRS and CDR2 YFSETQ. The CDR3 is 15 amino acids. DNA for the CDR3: TGCGCCAGCAGCTTAGTTCAGGGGGGAAATTCACCCCTCCACTTT. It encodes CASSLVQGGNSPLHF.

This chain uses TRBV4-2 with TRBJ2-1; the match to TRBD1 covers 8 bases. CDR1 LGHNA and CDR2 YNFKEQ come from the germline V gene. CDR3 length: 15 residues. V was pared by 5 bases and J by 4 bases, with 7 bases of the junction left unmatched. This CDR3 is CASSSGTGPYNEQFF. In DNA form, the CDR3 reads TGTGCCAGCAGCTCTGGGACAGGACCATACAATGAGCAGTTCTTC.

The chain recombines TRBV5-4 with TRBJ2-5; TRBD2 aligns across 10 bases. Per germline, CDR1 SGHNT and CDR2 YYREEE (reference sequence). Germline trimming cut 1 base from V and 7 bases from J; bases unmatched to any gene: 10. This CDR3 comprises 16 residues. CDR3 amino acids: CASSLRERGGWGTQYF. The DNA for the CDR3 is TGTGCCAGCAGCTTGCGTGAGCGGGGGGGATGGGGGACCCAGTACTTC.

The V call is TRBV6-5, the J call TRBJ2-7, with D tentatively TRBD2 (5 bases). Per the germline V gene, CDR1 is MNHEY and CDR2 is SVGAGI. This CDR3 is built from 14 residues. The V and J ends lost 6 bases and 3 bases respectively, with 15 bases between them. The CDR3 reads CASSLGKTNYEQYF. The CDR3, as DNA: TGTGCCAGCAGCCTGGGGAAGACTAACTACGAGCAGTACTTC.

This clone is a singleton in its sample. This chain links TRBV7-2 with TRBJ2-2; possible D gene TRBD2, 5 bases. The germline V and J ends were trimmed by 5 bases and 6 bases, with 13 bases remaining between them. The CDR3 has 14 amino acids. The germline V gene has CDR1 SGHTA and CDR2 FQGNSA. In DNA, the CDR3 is TGTGCCAGCAGCCCCCCCAACGGGGCCGGGGAGCTGTTTTTT. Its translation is CASSPPNGAGELFF.

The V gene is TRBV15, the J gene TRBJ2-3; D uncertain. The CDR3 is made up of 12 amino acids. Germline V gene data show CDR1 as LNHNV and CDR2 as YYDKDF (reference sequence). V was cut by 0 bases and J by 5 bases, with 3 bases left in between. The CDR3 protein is CATSRDRDTQYF. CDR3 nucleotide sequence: TGTGCCACCAGCAGAGATCGAGATACGCAGTATTTT.

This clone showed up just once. This CDR3 is CATSDSRDRGREYGYTF. CDR3 sequence (DNA): TGTGCCACCAGCGATTCCCGGGACAGGGGGCGCGAATATGGCTACACCTTC. The rearrangement links TRBV15 to TRBJ1-2; 12 bases agree with TRBD1. V lost 5 bases to trimming and J lost 5 bases; unmatched junction nucleotides: 12. Germline CDR1 reads LNHNV; CDR2 reads YYDKDF (reference sequence). This CDR3 region has 17 residues. Full variable domain (outside the CDR3, taken from reference TRBV15 and TRBJ1-2): DAMVIQNPRYQVTQFGKPVTLSCSQTLNHNVMYWYQQKSSQAPKLLFHYYDKDFNNEADTPDNFQSRRPNTSFCFLDIRSPGLGDTAMYLCATSDSRDRGREYGYTFGSGTRLTVV.

CDR3 coding DNA: TGTGCCAGCAGCCCCAACGGTGAAAAACTGTTTTTT. Its protein is CASSPNGEKLFF. The chain links TRBV5-5 to TRBJ1-4; D remains ambiguous. V shed 4 bases and J shed 7 bases, with 8 bases lying between them. Germline loops: CDR1 SGHKS, CDR2 YYEKEE (reference sequence). This CDR3 comprises 12 residues.

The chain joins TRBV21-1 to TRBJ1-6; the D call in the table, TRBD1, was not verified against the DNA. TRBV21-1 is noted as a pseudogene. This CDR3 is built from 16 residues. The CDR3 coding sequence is TGTGCCAGCAGCGCCGACAGGAGTCCTTATAATTCACCCCTCCACTTT. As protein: CASSADRSPYNSPLHF.

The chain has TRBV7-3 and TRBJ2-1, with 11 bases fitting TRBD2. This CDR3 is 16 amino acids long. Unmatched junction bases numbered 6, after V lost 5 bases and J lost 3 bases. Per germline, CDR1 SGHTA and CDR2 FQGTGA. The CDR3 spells CASSLSGGAVYNEQFF. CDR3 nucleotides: TGTGCCAGCAGCCTTAGCGGGGGGGCTGTCTACAATGAGCAGTTCTTC.

The CDR3 is CASGLVQGASGELFF. In nucleotides, the CDR3 is TGTGCTAGTGGTTTGGTCCAGGGGGCATCCGGGGAGCTGTTTTTT. This chain connects TRBV12-5 to TRBJ2-2; 8 bases fit TRBD1. Trimming removed 0 bases from V and 6 bases from J; junction bases left unmatched: 3. This CDR3 contains 15 residues. The germline CDR1 and CDR2 sequences are LGHNT and FRNRAP.

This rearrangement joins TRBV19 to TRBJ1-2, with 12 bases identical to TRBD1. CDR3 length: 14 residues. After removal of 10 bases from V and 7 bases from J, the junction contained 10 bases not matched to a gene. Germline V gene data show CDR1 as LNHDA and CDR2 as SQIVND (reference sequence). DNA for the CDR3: TGTGCCATTGAGTCCGGGACAGGGGGCTCTGGCTACACCTTC. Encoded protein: CAIESGTGGSGYTF. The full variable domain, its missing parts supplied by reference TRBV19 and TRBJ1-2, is DGGITQSPKYLFRKEGQNVTLSCEQNLNHDAMYWYRQDPGQGLRLIYYSQIVNDFQKGDIAEGYSVSREKKESFPLTVTSAQKNPTAFYLCAIESGTGGSGYTFGSGTRLTVV.

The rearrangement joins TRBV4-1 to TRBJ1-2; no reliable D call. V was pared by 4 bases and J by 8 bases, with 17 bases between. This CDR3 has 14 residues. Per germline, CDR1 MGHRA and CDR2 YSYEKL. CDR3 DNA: TGCGCCAGCAGCCCCTCCGGGAGTTCGGGCGGCTACACCTTC. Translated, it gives CASSPSGSSGGYTF.

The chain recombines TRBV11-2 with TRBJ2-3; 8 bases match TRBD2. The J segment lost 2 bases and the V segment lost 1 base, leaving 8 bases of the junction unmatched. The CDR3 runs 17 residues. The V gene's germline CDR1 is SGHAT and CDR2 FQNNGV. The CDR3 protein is CASSLGIAGSSTDTQYF. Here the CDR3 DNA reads TGTGCCAGCAGCTTAGGGATAGCGGGGTCTTCCACAGATACGCAGTATTTT.

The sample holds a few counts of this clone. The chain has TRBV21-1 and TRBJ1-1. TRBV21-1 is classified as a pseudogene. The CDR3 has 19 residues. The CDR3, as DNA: TGTGCCAGCAGCAAAGTTAAGGTCTTCGGGGGGAGGGTGAACACTGAAGCTTTCTTT. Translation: CASSKVKVFGGRVNTEAFF.

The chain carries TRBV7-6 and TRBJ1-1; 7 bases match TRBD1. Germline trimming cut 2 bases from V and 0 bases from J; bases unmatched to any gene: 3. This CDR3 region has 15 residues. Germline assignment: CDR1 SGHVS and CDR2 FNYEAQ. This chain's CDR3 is CASSLQQGMNTEAFF. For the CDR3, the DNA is TGTGCCAGCAGCTTACAACAGGGGATGAACACTGAAGCTTTCTTT.

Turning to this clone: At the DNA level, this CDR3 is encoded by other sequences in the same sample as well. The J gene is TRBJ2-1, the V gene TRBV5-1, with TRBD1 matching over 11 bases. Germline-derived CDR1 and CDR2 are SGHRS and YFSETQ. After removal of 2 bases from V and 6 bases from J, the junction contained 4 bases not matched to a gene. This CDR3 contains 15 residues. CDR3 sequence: CASSLGGTGGNEQFF. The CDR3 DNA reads TGCGCCAGCAGCTTAGGCGGGACAGGGGGCAATGAGCAGTTCTTC.

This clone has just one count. Here the CDR3 reads CASSYGGGNTEAFF. The CDR3 DNA sequence: TGTGCCAGCAGTTACGGTGGAGGGAACACTGAAGCTTTCTTT. The J gene is TRBJ1-1, the V gene TRBV6-6; D is ambiguous. This CDR3 has 14 amino acids. Germline V gene data show CDR1 as MNHNY and CDR2 as SVGAGI (reference sequence). Deletions cut 2 bases from V and 1 base from J, with 8 bases between.

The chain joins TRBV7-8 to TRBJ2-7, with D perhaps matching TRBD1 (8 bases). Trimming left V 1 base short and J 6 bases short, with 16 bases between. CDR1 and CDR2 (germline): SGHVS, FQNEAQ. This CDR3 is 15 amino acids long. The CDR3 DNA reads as TGTGCCAGCAGCTTAGAAAGGACAGGGAGGGGCGAGCAGTACTTC. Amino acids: CASSLERTGRGEQYF. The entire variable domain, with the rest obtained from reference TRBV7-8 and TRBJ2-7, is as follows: GAGVSQSPRYKVAKRGQDVALRCDPISGHVSLFWYQQALGQGPEFLTYFQNEAQLDKSGLPSDRFFAERPEGSVSTLKIQRTQQEDSAVYLCASSLERTGRGEQYFGPGTRLTVT.

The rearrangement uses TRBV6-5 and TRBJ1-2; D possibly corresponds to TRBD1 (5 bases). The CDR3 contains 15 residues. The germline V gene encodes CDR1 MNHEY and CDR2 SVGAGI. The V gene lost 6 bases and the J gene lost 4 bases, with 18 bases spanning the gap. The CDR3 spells CASSPSPTVTYGYTF. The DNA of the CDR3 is TGTGCCAGCAGCCCTAGTCCGACAGTCACCTATGGCTACACCTTC.

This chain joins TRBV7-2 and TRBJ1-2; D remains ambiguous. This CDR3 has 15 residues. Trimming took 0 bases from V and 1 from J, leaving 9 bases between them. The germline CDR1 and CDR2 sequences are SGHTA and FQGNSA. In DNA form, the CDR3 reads TGTGCCAGCAGCTTAGCCGGGTCCAATAACTATGGCTACACCTTC. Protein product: CASSLAGSNNYGYTF.

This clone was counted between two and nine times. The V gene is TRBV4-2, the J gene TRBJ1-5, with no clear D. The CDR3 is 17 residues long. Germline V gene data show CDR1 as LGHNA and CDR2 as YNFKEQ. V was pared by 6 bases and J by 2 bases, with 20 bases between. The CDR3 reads CASSSRLGWGGNQPQHF. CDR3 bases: TGTGCCAGCAGTTCAAGGTTGGGATGGGGAGGCAATCAGCCCCAGCATTTT.

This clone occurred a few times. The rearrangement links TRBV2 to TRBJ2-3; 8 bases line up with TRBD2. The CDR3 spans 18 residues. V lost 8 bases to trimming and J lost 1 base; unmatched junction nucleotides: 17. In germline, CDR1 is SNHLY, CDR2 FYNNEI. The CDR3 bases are TGTGCCAGCTGGGAGAGAACCAGAAGAGCGGGGGGCACAGATACGCAGTATTTT. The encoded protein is CASWERTRRAGGTDTQYF.

The chain's CDR3 is CASMRGLEYEQYF. Here the CDR3 DNA reads TGTGCCAGCATGAGGGGGCTGGAATACGAGCAGTACTTC. The chain employs TRBV2 and TRBJ2-7; TRBD1 matches 7 bases. This CDR3 contains 13 residues. From germline, CDR1 is SNHLY and CDR2 FYNNEI. J lost 4 bases, V lost 7 bases, and 7 bases had no gene match.